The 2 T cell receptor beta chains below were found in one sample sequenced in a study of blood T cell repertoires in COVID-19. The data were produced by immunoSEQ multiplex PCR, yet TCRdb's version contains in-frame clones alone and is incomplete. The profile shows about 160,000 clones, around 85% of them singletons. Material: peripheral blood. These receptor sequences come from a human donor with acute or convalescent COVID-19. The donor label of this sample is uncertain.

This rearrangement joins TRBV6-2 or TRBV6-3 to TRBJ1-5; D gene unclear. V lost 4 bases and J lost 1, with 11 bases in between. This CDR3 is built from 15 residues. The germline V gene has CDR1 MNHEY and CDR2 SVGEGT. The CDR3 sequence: CASSFRGGSNQPQHF. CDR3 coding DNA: TGTGCCAGCAGTTTCCGAGGAGGGAGCAATCAGCCCCAGCATTTT.

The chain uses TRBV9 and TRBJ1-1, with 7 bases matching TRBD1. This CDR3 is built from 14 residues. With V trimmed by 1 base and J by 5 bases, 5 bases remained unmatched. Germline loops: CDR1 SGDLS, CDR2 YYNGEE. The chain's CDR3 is CASSVRDRLTEAFF. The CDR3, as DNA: TGTGCCAGCAGCGTAAGGGACAGACTTACTGAAGCTTTCTTT.